What follows describes a single T cell receptor beta chain. The antigen remains unidentified. This entry comes from a study of cytomegalovirus exposure and HLA in healthy donors. The study, taken as a whole, reports: A later analysis reported that several of the most significant clusters appeared to be linked to common viral pathogens, among them Epstein-Barr virus. A missense variant in DCLRE1C was later tied to TCR beta V- and J-gene trimming. 87-base-pair reads could not separate some V segments, including TRBV6-2 and TRBV6-3. Association with HLA alleles at 0.05 false discovery rate was found for roughly 17,000 TCR beta sequences in a later analysis.

This PCR relied on a set of 60 Vbeta primers and 13 Jbeta primers. Only in-frame clones appear in the TCRdb table, and some are missing; sequencing was by immunoSEQ multiplex PCR. The repertoire includes about 70,000 clones, around 69% of them detected once, and around 10% sits in the top ten. CDR1 is PRHDT, CDR2 FYEKMQ, per germline (reference sequence). This CDR3 has 15 residues. Trimming removed 6 bases at V and 0 bases at J, with 12 bases between. The V gene is TRBV13, the J gene TRBJ2-1; perhaps TRBD2 as D (5 bases). The origin of this receptor is a human donor in good health. Sequenced input: PBMCs. The CDR3 spells CASRPDSLSYNEQFF. CDR3 DNA sequence: TGTGCCAGCAGACCGGACTCACTCTCCTACAATGAGCAGTTCTTC.